These T cell receptor beta chains were read from a single sample in a study of blood T cell repertoires in COVID-19. Only in-frame clones appear in the TCRdb table, and some are missing; sequencing was by immunoSEQ multiplex PCR. The sample lists about 170,000 clones; roughly 86% were seen once. The specimen sequenced was peripheral blood. The receptors derive from a man aged 40-49 years who had recovered from COVID-19. CDR3s include the opening cysteine and the closing phenylalanine or tryptophan. Each record gives: clone size, J gene, D gene, V gene, CDR3 DNA, CDR3 protein. D genes are given only for firm matches. Where a row states a size, it is once, few, many or the class of an expanded clone; other rows omit it.

-,TRBJ2-1,TRBD2,TRBV27,TGTGCCAGCGGGTGGCTAGCGGGGCCTAGCTCCTACAATGAGCAGTTCTTC,CASGWLAGPSSYNEQFF
few,TRBJ2-3,TRBD1,TRBV18,TGTGCCAGCTCACCAGGACAGGGCAAAACAGATACGCAGTATTTT,CASSPGQGKTDTQYF
-,TRBJ2-2,TRBD2,TRBV24-1,TGTGCCACAAAAGCGGGGGGCATCAACACCGGGGAGCTGTTTTTT,CATKAGGINTGELFF
-,TRBJ2-5,-,TRBV12-3/TRBV12-4,TGTGCCAGCAGTTTAGAGCAACGAGAGACCCAGTACTTC,CASSLEQRETQYF
once,TRBJ2-3,TRBD2,TRBV6-2/TRBV6-3,TGTGCCAGCAGTGCTCCGACTAGCGGGAGTCCTGATACGCAGTATTTT,CASSAPTSGSPDTQYF
-,TRBJ1-4,TRBD1,TRBV27,TGTGCCAGCAGTCCGGGACAGGGGCTTGCAACTAATGAAAAACTGTTTTTT,CASSPGQGLATNEKLFF
-,TRBJ2-5,TRBD2,TRBV7-2,TGTGCCAGCAGCTTATACCGGGAGGGCCGTGGGGACTTC,CASSLYREGRGDF
once,TRBJ1-2,TRBD1,TRBV5-5,TGTGCCAGCAGCCCCTGGACAGGGGACTATGGCTACACCTTC,CASSPWTGDYGYTF
few,TRBJ1-2,-,TRBV7-8,TGTGCCAGCAGCCTCAGGGAAGGAGACTATGGCTACACCTTC,CASSLREGDYGYTF
-,TRBJ1-1,TRBD1,TRBV6-6,TGTGCCAGCAGTCGAGGGACAGGGGGTGTGGACACTGAAGCTTTCTTT,CASSRGTGGVDTEAFF
once,TRBJ2-7,-,TRBV5-1,TGCGCCAGCAGCTTGGGAACAGGGAGCTGGGAGCAGTACTTC,CASSLGTGSWEQYF
-,TRBJ2-2,TRBD1,TRBV5-4,TGTGCCAGCAGCTTGGTAGGGTTCAGGGGGCGGATCGGGGAGCTGTTTTTT,CASSLVGFRGRIGELFF
once,TRBJ2-5,-,TRBV6-2/TRBV6-3,TGTGCCAGCAGTTCCCATACAGGGTCTAGAGAGACCCAGTACTTC,CASSSHTGSRETQYF
-,TRBJ2-1,TRBD2,TRBV7-2,TGTGCCAGCAGCTTAGAAGGCGGGGGGTGGGACAATGAGCAGTTCTTC,CASSLEGGGWDNEQFF
-,TRBJ2-4,-,TRBV4-1,TGCGCCAGCAGCCAAGTGGGTGGGGCGGCGGCCAAAAACATTCAGTACTTC,CASSQVGGAAAKNIQYF
few,TRBJ2-7,-,TRBV3-1/TRBV3-2,TGTGCCAGCAGCCAAGATAGAGGCACCGTCGAGCAGTACTTC,CASSQDRGTVEQYF
-,TRBJ1-6,TRBD1,TRBV7-9,TGTGCCAGCAGCGCGGGACAGACTTATAATTCACCCCTCCACTTT,CASSAGQTYNSPLHF
-,TRBJ1-1,-,TRBV4-3,TGCGCCAGCAGCCAAGAGGCGGGTGGCACTGAAGCTTTCTTT,CASSQEAGGTEAFF
once,TRBJ2-7,-,TRBV4-3,TGCGCCAGCAGCCAAGGTGGGAGCGGCTACGAGCAGTACTTC,CASSQGGSGYEQYF
-,TRBJ2-5,-,TRBV3-1/TRBV3-2,TGTGCCAGCAGCGCCCAGGGAGCGGGACAACAAGAGACCCAGTACTTC,CASSAQGAGQQETQYF
-,TRBJ1-6,TRBD1,TRBV5-6,TGTGCCAGCAGCTATCGCGGGACAGGTGCTTCACCCCTCCACTTT,CASSYRGTGASPLHF
-,TRBJ2-7,-,TRBV4-3,TGCGCCAGCAGCCCCCGTCCAGGGGACTACGAGCAGTACTTC,CASSPRPGDYEQYF
-,TRBJ2-7,-,TRBV6-2/TRBV6-3,TGTGCCAGCAGTTACGTTGCGGAATACGAGCAGTACTTC,CASSYVAEYEQYF
once,TRBJ2-3,TRBD2,TRBV18,TGTGCCAGCTCACACCCGGTACCGACTAGCGGGGGGGCCGGTGATACGCAGTATTTT,CASSHPVPTSGGAGDTQYF
-,TRBJ1-5,-,TRBV15,TGTGCCACCAGCAGTCCATACGGGGGCAATCAGCCCCAGCATTTT,CATSSPYGGNQPQHF
-,TRBJ1-4,TRBD1,TRBV18,TGTGCCCCACAAGGTGGGACAGCTAATGAAAAACTGTTTTTT,CAPQGGTANEKLFF
-,TRBJ2-2,TRBD1,TRBV24-1,TGTGCCACCAGTGAAAGGACAGGGTTAAGCGGGGAGCTGTTTTTT,CATSERTGLSGELFF
once,TRBJ2-7,-,TRBV3-1/TRBV3-2,TGTGCCAGCAGCCAAGATAGAAAGGGAGTACTCCCCTACGAGCAGTACTTC,CASSQDRKGVLPYEQYF
-,TRBJ2-2,-,TRBV4-3,TGCGCCAGCAGCCAAGATCTCACCCGGGGGAACACCGGGGAGCTGTTTTTT,CASSQDLTRGNTGELFF
-,TRBJ2-1,TRBD2,TRBV19,TGTGCCAGTAGTACGAGGCGGGAGACCTCCTACAATGAGCAGTTCTTC,CASSTRRETSYNEQFF
-,TRBJ1-2,TRBD1,TRBV10-3,TGTGCCGTAGGGACAGGGATTAACTATGGCTACACCTTC,CAVGTGINYGYTF
-,TRBJ2-5,-,TRBV12-3/TRBV12-4,TGTGCCAGCGGCTACAGATTTGAAGAGACCCAGTACTTC,CASGYRFEETQYF
-,TRBJ1-1,TRBD1,TRBV7-2,TGTGCCAGCAGCAGACAGGGTGAGGTGAACACTGAAGCTTTCTTT,CASSRQGEVNTEAFF
-,TRBJ1-3,-,TRBV2,TGTGCCAGCAGGACAGAGAGCTCTGGAAACACCATATATTTT,CASRTESSGNTIYF
-,TRBJ2-2,TRBD2,TRBV7-3,TGTGCCAGCAGCCCGGGGGGGCCAAACACCGGGGAGCTGTTTTTT,CASSPGGPNTGELFF
-,TRBJ2-7,TRBD2,TRBV27,TGTGCCAGCTCCCAGGGAGGGGAGCAGTACTTC,CASSQGGEQYF
-,TRBJ2-5,TRBD2,TRBV12-5,TGTGCTAGTGGACCCGGACTAGCGGGGGAAGAGACCCAGTACTTC,CASGPGLAGEETQYF
-,TRBJ2-3,-,TRBV6-5,TGTGCCAGCAGGAGACAGCCAGATACGCAGTATTTT,CASRRQPDTQYF
-,TRBJ2-2,TRBD2,TRBV4-3,TGCGCCAGCAGCCTAGCGGGAGTTGGGACCGGGGAGCTGTTTTTT,CASSLAGVGTGELFF
-,TRBJ2-7,-,TRBV6-6,TGTGCCAGCAGTTATTTGGGGCAAAATTACGAGCAGTACTTC,CASSYLGQNYEQYF
-,TRBJ2-7,-,TRBV10-2,TGCGCCAGCCGGGACTCTAGCTCCTACGAGCAGTACTTC,CASRDSSSYEQYF
once,TRBJ2-3,-,TRBV24-1,TGTGCCACCAGTGATCCCCGCCGGTTTGGTAACACAGATACGCAGTATTTT,CATSDPRRFGNTDTQYF
-,TRBJ2-1,-,TRBV9,TGTGCCAGCAGCGTAGGGGAAGGGGGAGGGCCGAGCAATGAGCAGTTCTTC,CASSVGEGGGPSNEQFF
-,TRBJ2-3,-,TRBV15,TGTGCCACCAGCAGAGGGGCGATACCCACAGATACGCAGTATTTT,CATSRGAIPTDTQYF
-,TRBJ2-3,TRBD1,TRBV30,TGTGCCTGGGGGGGTCTACAGGGGAAGGGGACAGATACGCAGTATTTT,CAWGGLQGKGTDTQYF
-,TRBJ2-1,-,TRBV15,TGTGCCACCAGCAGCGCAAATCGACAGGACAATGAGCAGTTCTTC,CATSSANRQDNEQFF
-,TRBJ2-5,-,TRBV18,TGTGCCAGCTCACCGGAAGGGGATCTGGAGACCCAGTACTTC,CASSPEGDLETQYF
-,TRBJ2-7,-,TRBV18,TGTGCCAGCTCCCGGGACATCTACGAGCAGTACTTC,CASSRDIYEQYF
-,TRBJ2-1,-,TRBV7-8,TGTGCCAGCAGCCTGTATAGCGATGAGCAGTTCTTC,CASSLYSDEQFF
-,TRBJ1-6,TRBD1,TRBV6-5,TGTGCCAGCACCGCCCGGGACAGGGGCCCAATACCCCTCCACTTT,CASTARDRGPIPLHF
-,TRBJ1-2,TRBD1,TRBV7-2,TGTGCCAGCAGCCCAACAGGGGATGGCTACACCTTC,CASSPTGDGYTF
-,TRBJ2-5,-,TRBV9,TGTGCCAGCAGCGTAGGACAGGTCGAAGAGACCCAGTACTTC,CASSVGQVEETQYF